The 7 T cell receptor beta chains below all came from one sample that was sequenced in a study of T cell changes during pregnancy in multiple sclerosis. Data came from immunoSEQ multiplex PCR; TCRdb stores just in-frame clones and leaves some out. The sample shows 40,000 to 50,000 clones, roughly nine tenths of them seen only once. The sample consisted of CD4+ T cells from peripheral blood mononuclear cells, taken in the first trimester of pregnancy. The receptors were gathered from a female donor with multiple sclerosis, enrolled in a pregnancy study.

CDR3 protein: CASSPRTKPTNEQFF. The CDR3 DNA sequence: TGTGCCAGCAGCCCGAGGACTAAGCCCACGAATGAGCAGTTCTTC. The chain links TRBV13 to TRBJ2-1, with TRBD2 as a possible D gene (6 bases). V lost 5 bases and J 7 bases, leaving 18 bases between the germline ends. Germline V gene lookup returns CDR1 PRHDT and CDR2 FYEKMQ (reference sequence). The length of the CDR3 is 15 residues.

The chain couples TRBV4-1 to TRBJ1-1, with D tentatively TRBD1 (6 bases). Germline V CDR1 and CDR2: MGHRA, YSYEKL. CDR3 length equals 15 residues. Deletions cut 1 base from V and 5 bases from J, with 14 bases between. The CDR3 reads CASSQGSQGSTEAFF. CDR3 DNA: TGCGCCAGCAGCCAAGGTAGTCAGGGGAGTACTGAAGCTTTCTTT.

The rearrangement joins TRBV10-1 to TRBJ2-7; 9 bases align to TRBD1. Germline V CDR1 and CDR2: WNHNN, SYGVQD (reference sequence). The CDR3 consists of 12 residues. V trimming: 5 bases; J trimming: 12 bases; junction bases outside the gene matches: 8. The CDR3 reads CASSSGTGSRYF. The DNA of the CDR3 is TGCGCCAGCAGTTCCGGGACAGGGTCTAGGTACTTC.

The rearrangement joins TRBV28 to TRBJ2-5; D ambiguous. Germline CDR1 is MDHEN and CDR2 is SYDVKM. This CDR3 has 11 residues. The V and J ends lost 7 bases and 3 bases respectively, with 6 bases between them. The CDR3 nucleotides are TGTGCCAGCACCACTGAAGAGACCCAGTACTTC. It specifies CASTTEETQYF.

V and J are TRBV28 and TRBJ2-5; possible D gene TRBD1, 6 bases. The germline gives CDR1 MDHEN, CDR2 SYDVKM. V lost 2 bases, J lost 2 bases, and 12 bases lay in between. The CDR3 sequence is 15 residues long. The CDR3 loop reads CASSLRDRTQETQYF. The CDR3 region has the DNA TGTGCCAGCAGTTTACGTGACAGGACTCAAGAGACCCAGTACTTC.

The table lists this clone with a few counts. The rearrangement uses TRBV7-2 and TRBJ1-2, with TRBD1 as a possible D gene (5 bases). The CDR3 runs to 12 residues. Trimming cost V 11 bases and J 4 bases, with 14 bases left between them. Germline values: CDR1 SGHTA, CDR2 FQGNSA. CDR3 in DNA: TGTGCCGATGCGGGGGGTGGCTATGGCTACACCTTC. This codes for CADAGGGYGYTF.

This clone was seen more than once but under ten times. The rearrangement uses TRBV2 and TRBJ2-3; TRBD2 is a possible D gene (6 bases). Germline values: CDR1 SNHLY, CDR2 FYNNEI. V was cut by 2 bases and J by 9 bases, with 15 bases left in between. This CDR3 region has 14 residues. CDR3 residues: CASSESTLGGTQYF. The CDR3 DNA is TGTGCCAGCAGTGAATCGACCCTGGGGGGAACGCAGTATTTT.